The table lists the clone carrying this T cell receptor (beta chain) with a few counts. The antigen is undetermined. This sample was taken from a study of naive and memory T cell subsets. Findings and caveats of the study: Expression changes during T cell differentiation may affect RNA-based TCR counts. In naive cells, over 85% of TCR sequences were seen only once.

The beta constant-region primer was an equimolar mix of two oligonucleotides covering TRBC1 and TRBC2. Four rounds of PCR amplified the ligated cDNA using nested alpha and beta constant-region primers plus SP2. MiXCR, run by TCRdb on the UMI-ligation and nested PCR reads, gives a single entry per CDR3 protein. The repertoire includes just over 80,000 distinct CDR3 sequences, over 9% of them detected once, and 1.2% sits in the top ten. Trimming took 0 bases from V and 3 from J, leaving 6 bases between them. Per the germline V gene, CDR1 is WSHSY and CDR2 is SAAADI. The CDR3 covers 13 residues. The sample taken for sequencing was naive CD8+ T cells from blood. The receptor's source is a human donor in good health. The V and J genes are TRBV10-2 and TRBJ2-7, with TRBD2 as a possible D gene (6 bases). The CDR3 bases are TGCGCCAGCAGTGAGTCGGGACTCTACGAGCAGTACTTC. The encoded protein is CASSESGLYEQYF.